The rows below give T cell receptor beta chains drawn from one sample of a study of blood T cell repertoires in COVID-19. Profiled with immunoSEQ multiplex PCR; TCRdb holds only in-frame clones, not every one. The repertoire holds about 67,000 clones, with 79% as singletons. Sequences were obtained from peripheral blood. These receptor sequences come from a woman aged 55 to 70 with acute or convalescent COVID-19. Each CDR3 is given with its conserved first and last residue. The D gene is left open where the match is weak. Some rows have no size entry. The others give once, few or many, or a class for an expanded clone.

. | TRBJ1-2 | . | TRBV4-1 | TGCGCCAGCAGCCACCTTGTCCCACTCTATGGCTACACCTTC | CASSHLVPLYGYTF
. | TRBJ2-5 | few | TRBV7-2 | TGTGCCAGCAGCTCTCTAGTTATACAGGGTCAAGAGACCCAGTACTTC | CASSSLVIQGQETQYF
. | TRBJ2-2 | . | TRBV5-1 | TGCGCCAGCAGCTTCCAGGACAGCGCGAACACCGGGGAGCTGTTTTTT | CASSFQDSANTGELFF
TRBD1 | TRBJ2-4 | . | TRBV5-1 | TGCGCCAGCAGCTTGAATTCACTGACAGGGGCCTTAGGCAAAAACATTCAGTACTTC | CASSLNSLTGALGKNIQYF
. | TRBJ1-1 | . | TRBV5-6 | TGTGCCAGCAGCTTAGGGGTGAACACTGAAGCTTTCTTT | CASSLGVNTEAFF
TRBD2 | TRBJ2-2 | few | TRBV24-1 | TGTGCCACCAGTGGTAGGACTAGCGGGGGCCTCAACACCGGGGAGCTGTTTTTT | CATSGRTSGGLNTGELFF
. | TRBJ1-4 | . | TRBV30 | TGTGCCTGGACCGACAGGAACAATGAAAAACTGTTTTTT | CAWTDRNNEKLFF
. | TRBJ2-5 | . | TRBV2 | TGTGCCAGCGGGCCCCTCGGGGGAGCCCTCCAAGAGACCCAGTACTTC | CASGPLGGALQETQYF
TRBD1 | TRBJ1-1 | . | TRBV27 | TGTGCCAGCAGTTTATCGACAGGGAGAACTGAAGCTTTCTTT | CASSLSTGRTEAFF
TRBD2 | TRBJ2-7 | . | TRBV14 | TGTGCCAGCAGCCAGATACCCTTCGGGGGGGGCGACGAGCAGTACTTC | CASSQIPFGGGDEQYF
TRBD2 | TRBJ2-1 | . | TRBV11-2 | TGTGCCAGCAGCTTAGCGGGGGGCTCCTACAATGAGCAGTTCTTC | CASSLAGGSYNEQFF
TRBD1 | TRBJ2-3 | . | TRBV27 | TGTGCCAGCAGTTTAGTTCGGACAGGGGGTAGCACAGATACGCAGTATTTT | CASSLVRTGGSTDTQYF
TRBD1 | TRBJ1-6 | . | TRBV11-2 | TGTGCCAGCAGCAATATGTTACAGGGGGCTGATTCACCCCTCCACTTT | CASSNMLQGADSPLHF
TRBD2 | TRBJ2-5 | . | TRBV11-1 | TGTGCCAGCAGCTCTAGCGGGGGGGCCGGGGCCTCCCAGTACTTC | CASSSSGGAGASQYF
. | TRBJ2-7 | . | TRBV5-1 | TGCGCCAGCAGCTTGGAAGAGGTAGTCTACGAGCAGTACTTC | CASSLEEVVYEQYF